This T cell receptor (beta chain) was sequenced during a study of cytomegalovirus exposure and HLA in healthy donors. Whole-study context: Earlier, 117 million unique TCR beta sequences were recovered from roughly 180 million T cells by an analysis. The study, taken as a whole, reports: Across donors, sequencing depth was assumed by presence/absence analyses to be roughly uniform. Further analysis, carried out later, found HLA-associated TCR beta chains more clonally expanded than equally common other chains. An apparent linkage of common viral pathogens to several of the most significant clusters emerged in a later analysis.

Germline V CDR1 and CDR2: LNHDA, SQIVND (reference sequence). This CDR3 is built from 16 residues. With 5 bases clipped from V and 3 bases from J, the junction kept 8 bases outside the gene matches. The PCR ran on 60 Vbeta and 13 Jbeta primers. Produced via immunoSEQ multiplex PCR; TCRdb's table is partial and in-frame only. Its clone listing holds 150,000 or so clones. About this clone itself: What it recognizes is unknown.

J is TRBJ2-7 and V is TRBV19; 12 positions match TRBD2. This sequence was found in a man between 18 and 35 years old in good health and CMV-seronegative. The sample was PBMCs. The CDR3 loop is CASSLRLAGVSYEQYF. The CDR3 nucleotides read TGTGCCAGTAGTCTCAGACTAGCGGGAGTAAGCTACGAGCAGTACTTC.